The clone carrying this TCR beta chain was recorded once. The data stem from a study of blood T cell repertoires in COVID-19. Background on the study: The origin of the acute and convalescent COVID-19 samples was the United States, Italy and Spain.

Authors' methods: Estimation of nucleated cell counts was performed using reference gene primer amplification. Sequencing was performed with immunoSEQ multiplex PCR; in TCRdb, only in-frame clones are kept and a portion is missing. For V, J and clone size, that table is used; D and trimming come from the DNA. The table lists about 140,000 clones, 60% to 80% of them singletons. CDR3 length equals 16 residues. J was trimmed by 2 bases and V by 3 bases; bases with no gene match: 3. CDR1 is SGDLS, CDR2 YYNGEE, per germline. The sample taken for sequencing was peripheral blood. The chain is built from TRBV9 and TRBJ1-4, with TRBD1 identical over 11 bases. The sequence was collected from a woman between 50 and 59 years old with active or convalescent COVID-19. In nucleotides, the CDR3 is TGTGCCAGCAGCGGGGACAGGGGGATGACTAATGAAAAACTGTTTTTT. Translated, it gives CASSGDRGMTNEKLFF.